One sample yielded the 16 T cell receptor beta chains listed below, sequenced in a study of blood T cell repertoires in COVID-19. Profiling relied on immunoSEQ multiplex PCR, and the TCRdb table lists in-frame clones only, not all of them. This sample has around 280,000 clones, with around 86% found just once. The sequencing sample was made of peripheral blood. The receptor set was obtained from a woman in her twenties or thirties who had recovered from COVID-19.

J is TRBJ1-1 and V is TRBV6-2 or TRBV6-3; D remains unclear. This CDR3 is 14 amino acids long. The V gene lost 0 bases and the J gene lost 4 bases, with 9 bases spanning the gap. Per the germline V gene, CDR1 is MNHEY and CDR2 is SVGEGT. The CDR3 DNA reads as TGTGCCAGCAGTTACTCGCGGGTTCTCACTGAAGCTTTCTTT. This sequence encodes CASSYSRVLTEAFF.

The CDR3 loop reads CASSQVGFPGQGYF. The DNA of the CDR3 is TGCGCCAGCAGCCAAGTTGGTTTTCCGGGACAGGGATACTTC. The chain joins TRBV4-1 to TRBJ2-7; 9 nucleotides line up with TRBD1. This CDR3 region has 14 residues. The germline V gene has CDR1 MGHRA and CDR2 YSYEKL. J was trimmed by 13 bases and V by 1 base; bases with no gene match: 11.

V and J are TRBV28 and TRBJ2-7; weak D call: TRBD1 (6 bases). Germline V gene sequence: CDR1 MDHEN, CDR2 SYDVKM. Trimming took 5 bases from V and 7 from J, leaving 12 bases between them. The CDR3 extends over 12 amino acids. The CDR3 DNA reads TGTGCCAGCAGTGAACAGGGATCGGAGCAGTACTTC. Protein sequence: CASSEQGSEQYF.

This chain connects TRBV5-6 to TRBJ2-3; 9 bases map to TRBD2. CDR1 SGHDT and CDR2 YYEEEE come from the germline V gene. Trimming removed 3 bases from V and 4 bases from J; junction bases left unmatched: 12. The CDR3 length is 17 residues. Here the CDR3 DNA reads TGTGCCAGCAGCTCCGATGATAGCGGGAGTAGATCAGATACGCAGTATTTT. This codes for CASSSDDSGSRSDTQYF.

The CDR3 protein is CASSSGTGGWYGYTF. The CDR3 DNA reads TGCGCCAGCAGCTCCGGGACAGGGGGATGGTATGGCTACACCTTC. The chain recombines TRBV5-1 with TRBJ1-2; 11 nucleotides match TRBD1. There are 15 residues in the CDR3. The V gene end was trimmed by 3 bases and the J gene end by 5 bases; junction bases not matched to a gene: 6. CDR1 and CDR2 from the germline V gene are SGHRS and YFSETQ.

The chain recombines TRBV6-5 with TRBJ2-3; TRBD1 aligns across 7 bases. The V and J ends lost 5 bases and 11 bases, in that order; junction bases with no gene match: 16. The germline CDR1 and CDR2 sequences are MNHEY and SVGAGI. This CDR3 has 15 residues. CDR3 bases: TGTGCCAGCAGTCGAGGGGGCGAGGGGCCTATAGTGCAGTATTTT. This encodes CASSRGGEGPIVQYF.

This rearrangement joins TRBV29-1 to TRBJ1-1, with D maybe TRBD1 (6 bases). Trimming removed 3 bases at V and 8 bases at J, with 22 bases between. The CDR3 consists of 15 residues. Germline CDR1 reads SQVTM; CDR2 reads ANQGSEA. The CDR3 spells CSVESHARGSTEAFF. In DNA form, the CDR3 reads TGCAGCGTTGAGTCGCATGCGAGGGGGTCCACCGAAGCTTTCTTT.

This chain uses TRBV5-1 with TRBJ2-3; the match to TRBD2 covers 7 bases. J lost 6 bases, V lost 0 bases, and 13 bases had no gene match. The CDR3 contains 17 residues. Germline assignment: CDR1 SGHRS and CDR2 YFSETQ. CDR3 nucleotide sequence: TGCGCCAGCAGCTTGGCCCGGCCAGGGAGGGCGATTGATACGCAGTATTTT. This encodes CASSLARPGRAIDTQYF.

This clone was recorded once. J is TRBJ2-3 and V is TRBV24-1, with no clear D. The CDR3 extends over 14 amino acids. V lost 1 base and J lost 2, with 6 bases in between. Per the germline V gene, CDR1 is KGHDR and CDR2 is SFDVKD. The CDR3 protein is CATSDFSVTDTQYF. In nucleotides, the CDR3 is TGTGCCACCAGTGATTTCTCAGTCACAGATACGCAGTATTTT.

The chain combines TRBV7-2 with TRBJ2-7, with TRBD2 matching over 8 bases. Germline V gene sequence: CDR1 SGHTA, CDR2 FQGNSA. This CDR3 comprises 17 residues. The V gene end was trimmed by 7 bases and the J gene end by 1 base; junction bases not matched to a gene: 15. DNA of the CDR3: TGTGCCAGCACCCCGGGGGGGACTCTCATAAGTTCCTACGAGCAGTACTTC. Residues: CASTPGGTLISSYEQYF. Full variable domain (rest looked up from reference TRBV7-2 and TRBJ2-7): GAGVSQSPSNKVTEKGKDVELRCDPISGHTALYWYRQSLGQGLEFLIYFQGNSAPDKSGLPSDRFSAERTGGSVSTLTIQRTQQEDSAVYLCASTPGGTLISSYEQYFGPGTRLTVT.

The DNA of the CDR3 is TGTGCCAGCAGCCCTGGAGCGTACCAAGAGACCCAGTACTTC. This codes for CASSPGAYQETQYF. V gene TRBV4-2 combines with J gene TRBJ2-5; no definite D call. Trimming took off 4 bases at V and 0 bases at J, with 9 bases between the two ends. This CDR3 has 14 amino acids. Germline lookup yields CDR1 LGHNA and CDR2 YNFKEQ.

The V gene is TRBV14, the J gene TRBJ2-5, with D perhaps TRBD1 (6 bases). Deletions cut 4 bases from V and 7 bases from J, with 16 bases between. Germline V CDR1 and CDR2: SGHDN, FVKESK. The CDR3 runs to 14 residues. The CDR3 sequence is CASSLDSRKGTQYF. CDR3 in DNA: TGTGCCAGCAGCCTGGACAGCCGAAAAGGGACCCAGTACTTC.

The rearrangement links TRBV7-9 to TRBJ2-1; 10 nucleotides align to TRBD2. Trimming at V came to 1 base and at J to 7 bases, leaving 7 bases not matched to a gene. CDR1 and CDR2 from the germline V gene are SEHNR and FQNEAQ (reference sequence). The CDR3 totals 16 residues. For the CDR3, the DNA is TGTGCCAGCAGCTTAGAAGCGGGGGGGCCCATAAATGAGCAGTTCTTC. It is translated as CASSLEAGGPINEQFF.

Only one count was recorded for this clone. Within the sample, other DNA sequences also encode this same CDR3. The chain combines TRBV7-9 with TRBJ1-1, with TRBD1 as a possible D gene (5 bases). V lost 2 bases and J 4 bases, leaving 8 bases between the germline ends. The CDR3 has 13 residues. The germline gives CDR1 SEHNR, CDR2 FQNEAQ (reference sequence). The CDR3 loop is CASSLSGGTEAFF. In nucleotides, the CDR3 is TGTGCCAGCAGCTTAAGCGGGGGCACTGAAGCTTTCTTT.

This clone was seen just once. The V gene is TRBV25-1, the J gene TRBJ1-6; 9 bases line up with TRBD1. V shed 1 base, J shed 0 bases, and the junction held 4 bases outside the gene matches. The CDR3 is made up of 18 amino acids. Germline V gene sequence: CDR1 MGHDK, CDR2 SYGVNS. CDR3 region: CASSESVTGGSYNSPLHF. CDR3 bases: TGTGCCAGCAGTGAATCAGTGACAGGGGGCTCCTATAATTCACCCCTCCACTTT. Combining the CDR3 with reference TRBV25-1 and TRBJ1-6 gives the whole variable domain EADIYQTPRYLVIGTGKKITLECSQTMGHDKMYWYQQDPGMELHLIHYSYGVNSTEKGDLSSESTVSRIRTEHFPLTLESARPSHTSQYLCASSESVTGGSYNSPLHFGNGTRLTVT.

The V gene is TRBV27, the J gene TRBJ2-1, with 7 bases that match TRBD2. The CDR3 length is 15 residues. Trimming at V came to 0 bases and at J to 6 bases, leaving 5 bases not matched to a gene. Germline-derived CDR1 and CDR2 are MNHEY and SMNVEV (reference sequence). The CDR3 sequence: CASSLSLAGINEQFF. In DNA, the CDR3 is TGTGCCAGCAGTTTATCTTTAGCGGGCATCAATGAGCAGTTCTTC.